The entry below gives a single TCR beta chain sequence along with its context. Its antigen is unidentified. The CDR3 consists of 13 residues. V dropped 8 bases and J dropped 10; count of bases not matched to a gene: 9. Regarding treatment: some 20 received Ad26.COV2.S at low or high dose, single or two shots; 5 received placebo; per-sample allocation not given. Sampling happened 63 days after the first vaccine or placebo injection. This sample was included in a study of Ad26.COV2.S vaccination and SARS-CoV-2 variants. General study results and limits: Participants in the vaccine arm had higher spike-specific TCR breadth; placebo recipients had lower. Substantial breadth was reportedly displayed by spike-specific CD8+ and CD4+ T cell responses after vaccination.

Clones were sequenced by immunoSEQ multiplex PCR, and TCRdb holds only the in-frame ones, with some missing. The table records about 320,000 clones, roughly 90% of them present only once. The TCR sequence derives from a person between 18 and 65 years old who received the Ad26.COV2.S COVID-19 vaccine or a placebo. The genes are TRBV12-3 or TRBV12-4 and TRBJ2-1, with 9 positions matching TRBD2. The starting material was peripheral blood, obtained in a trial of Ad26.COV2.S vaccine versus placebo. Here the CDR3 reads CASRGLAGLEQFF. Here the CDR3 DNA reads TGTGCCAGCCGGGGGCTAGCGGGACTAGAGCAGTTCTTC.